This TCR beta chain comes out of a study of T cells expressing NK-cell markers. The CDR3 runs to 13 residues. The germline CDR1 and CDR2 sequences are SGHRS and YFSETQ. TCRdb re-called the 5' RACE reads and gives one entry per CDR3 protein, without DNA. The sample totals 20,000 or so distinct CDR3 sequences. V and J are TRBV5-1 and TRBJ2-5. The sequencing input was blood T cells: a sorted CD56 or NKG2C T cell subset, CD4+ or CD8+ T cells, or bulk PBMC T cells (not recorded which). This TCR derives from a man aged 18 to 69 in good health. The CDR3 sequence is CASSLVGKETQYF.